Below are 3 T cell receptor beta chains sequenced from a single sample in a study of blood T cell repertoires in COVID-19. Sequenced by immunoSEQ multiplex PCR; TCRdb stores in-frame clones only, minus some. The table lists roughly 220,000 clones, around 81% of them singletons. The sequenced material came from PBMCs or T cells enriched from blood (not recorded which). The receptors were sampled from a man aged 30 to 45 with acute COVID-19.

The chain links TRBV30 to TRBJ2-5; D uncertain. Germline lookup yields CDR1 GTSNPN and CDR2 SVGIG (reference sequence). The V end lost 4 bases, the J end lost 7 bases, and 13 bases lay between the germline ends. The CDR3 sequence is 12 residues long. The CDR3 reads CAWKLAAGTQYF. CDR3 nucleotides: TGTGCCTGGAAACTTGCGGCTGGGACCCAGTACTTC.

The gene calls are TRBV5-1 and TRBJ1-1; 11 positions match TRBD1. The CDR3 spans 16 residues. The trim removed 0 bases at V and 1 base at J, leaving 2 bases unmatched. CDR1 and CDR2 (germline): SGHRS, YFSETQ. The CDR3 spells CASSLGGTGGNTEAFF. CDR3 DNA: TGCGCCAGCAGCTTGGGAGGGACAGGGGGGAACACTGAAGCTTTCTTT.

The rearrangement joins TRBV27 to TRBJ1-1; a weak D match, TRBD1 (6 bases). This CDR3 spans 14 amino acids. V lost 5 bases to trimming and J lost 3 bases, with 13 bases between them. The germline V gene has CDR1 MNHEY and CDR2 SMNVEV (reference sequence). CDR3 sequence reads: CASSPGQYYTEAFF. In nucleotides, the CDR3 is TGTGCCAGCAGTCCCGGACAGTATTACACTGAAGCTTTCTTT.